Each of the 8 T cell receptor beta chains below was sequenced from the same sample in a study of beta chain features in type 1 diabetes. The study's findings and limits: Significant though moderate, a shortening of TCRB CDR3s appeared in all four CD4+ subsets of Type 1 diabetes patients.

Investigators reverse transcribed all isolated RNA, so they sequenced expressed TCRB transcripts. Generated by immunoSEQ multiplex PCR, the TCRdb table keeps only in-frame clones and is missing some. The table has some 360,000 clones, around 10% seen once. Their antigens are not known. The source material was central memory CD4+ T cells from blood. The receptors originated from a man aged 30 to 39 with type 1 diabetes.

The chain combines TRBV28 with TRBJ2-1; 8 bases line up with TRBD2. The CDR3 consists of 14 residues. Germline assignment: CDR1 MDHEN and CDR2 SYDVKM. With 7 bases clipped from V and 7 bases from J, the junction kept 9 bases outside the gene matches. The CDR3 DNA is TGTGCCAGCACGTCGGCGGGAGGCGATAATGAGCAGTTCTTC. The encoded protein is CASTSAGGDNEQFF.

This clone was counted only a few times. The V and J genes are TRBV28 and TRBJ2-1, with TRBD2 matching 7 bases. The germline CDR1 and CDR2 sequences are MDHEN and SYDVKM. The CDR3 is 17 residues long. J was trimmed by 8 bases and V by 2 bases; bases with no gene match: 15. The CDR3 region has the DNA TGTGCCAGCAGTTTACGATTAGGCGGGAGTAATAATGATGAGCAGTTCTTC. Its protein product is CASSLRLGGSNNDEQFF.

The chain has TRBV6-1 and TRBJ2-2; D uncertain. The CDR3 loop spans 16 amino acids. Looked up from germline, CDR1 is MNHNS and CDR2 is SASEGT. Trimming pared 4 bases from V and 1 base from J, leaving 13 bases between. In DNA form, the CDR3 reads TGTGCCAGCAGTGGCCGACCTACCGTGAACACCGGGGAGCTGTTTTTT. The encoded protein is CASSGRPTVNTGELFF.

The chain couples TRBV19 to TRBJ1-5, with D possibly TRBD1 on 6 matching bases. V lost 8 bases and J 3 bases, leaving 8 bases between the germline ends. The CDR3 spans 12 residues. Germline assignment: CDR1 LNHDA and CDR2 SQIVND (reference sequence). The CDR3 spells CASRQANQPQHF. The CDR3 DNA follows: TGTGCCAGTCGACAGGCCAATCAGCCCCAGCATTTT.

CDR3 in DNA: TGTGCCAGCAGGGCCCTCCCCACGCAGTATTTT. It translates to CASRALPTQYF. V usage is TRBV6-5 and J usage is TRBJ2-3, with unresolved D. Germline V CDR1 and CDR2: MNHEY, SVGAGI. V was trimmed by 6 bases and J by 9 bases, leaving 10 bases between them. This CDR3 region has 11 residues.

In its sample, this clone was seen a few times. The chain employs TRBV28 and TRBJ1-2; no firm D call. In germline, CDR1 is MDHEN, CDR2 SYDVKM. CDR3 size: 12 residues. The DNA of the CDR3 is TGTGTTGCCACCGGGATGCACTATGGCTACACCTTC. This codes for CVATGMHYGYTF.

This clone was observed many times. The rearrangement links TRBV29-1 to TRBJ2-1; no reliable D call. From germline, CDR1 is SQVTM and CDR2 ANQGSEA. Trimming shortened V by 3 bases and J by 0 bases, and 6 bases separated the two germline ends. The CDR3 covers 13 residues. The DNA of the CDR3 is TGCAGCGTTGATTTGATCTCCTACAATGAGCAGTTCTTC. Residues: CSVDLISYNEQFF.

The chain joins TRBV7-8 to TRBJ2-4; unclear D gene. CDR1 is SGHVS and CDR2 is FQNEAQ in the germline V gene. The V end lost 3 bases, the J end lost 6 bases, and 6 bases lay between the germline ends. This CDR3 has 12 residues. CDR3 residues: CASSFSGNIQYF. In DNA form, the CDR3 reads TGTGCCAGCAGCTTTTCGGGAAACATTCAGTACTTC.